One sample yielded the 10 T cell receptor beta chains listed below, sequenced in a study of blood T cell repertoires in COVID-19. Clones were read by immunoSEQ multiplex PCR, and TCRdb kept only the in-frame ones, dropping some. The sample contains roughly 90,000 clones, around 86% of which appear only once. The sequenced sample was peripheral blood. The receptors come from a human donor in a cohort sampled during active COVID-19.

This clone was observed once. The genes are TRBV7-2 and TRBJ2-1; the match to TRBD2 covers 9 bases. Germline V gene data show CDR1 as SGHTA and CDR2 as FQGNSA. This CDR3 has 15 amino acids. V trimming: 1 base; J trimming: 8 bases; junction bases outside the gene matches: 6. CDR3 protein: CASSLEPAGGHEQFF. CDR3 sequence (DNA): TGTGCCAGCAGCTTAGAACCAGCGGGGGGACATGAGCAGTTCTTC.

The chain recombines TRBV19 with TRBJ2-6, with TRBD2 as a possible D gene (6 bases). The germline gives CDR1 LNHDA, CDR2 SQIVND (reference sequence). The CDR3 contains 16 residues. V was trimmed by 9 bases and J by 0 bases, leaving 15 bases between them. The CDR3 sequence: CASNRDFRSGANVLTF. CDR3 bases: TGTGCCAGCAACCGGGACTTTCGCTCTGGGGCCAACGTCCTGACTTTC. The entire variable domain, with the rest obtained from reference TRBV19 and TRBJ2-6, is as follows: DGGITQSPKYLFRKEGQNVTLSCEQNLNHDAMYWYRQDPGQGLRLIYYSQIVNDFQKGDIAEGYSVSREKKESFPLTVTSAQKNPTAFYLCASNRDFRSGANVLTFGAGSRLTVL.

The CDR3 region is CASSPRQGEDTQYF. CDR3 nucleotide sequence: TGTGCCAGCTCCCCTAGACAGGGGGAAGATACGCAGTATTTT. V and J are TRBV18 and TRBJ2-3, with 9 bases identical to TRBD1. The CDR3 consists of 14 residues. The ends lost 6 bases at V and 5 bases at J; junction bases unmatched: 6. Germline V gene sequence: CDR1 KGHSH, CDR2 LQKENI.

The V call is TRBV1, the J call TRBJ2-1; TRBD1 is the table's D call and was not checked against the DNA. TRBV1 is classified as a pseudogene. The CDR3 runs to 21 residues. CDR3 loop: CTSSHLPWGQGETSRTNEQFF. For the CDR3, the DNA is TGCACCAGCAGCCATCTCCCGTGGGGACAGGGGGAGACTAGCAGAACCAATGAGCAGTTCTTC.

This chain links TRBV27 with TRBJ1-5; 7 bases are a match to TRBD1. V shed 4 bases, J shed 0 bases, and the junction held 3 bases outside the gene matches. The CDR3 spans 15 residues. Germline loops: CDR1 MNHEY, CDR2 SMNVEV (reference sequence). CDR3 loop: CASSSTGYSNQPQHF. The CDR3 DNA reads TGTGCCAGCAGTTCGACAGGGTATAGCAATCAGCCCCAGCATTTT.

The chain combines TRBV7-3 with TRBJ1-2; D possibly corresponds to TRBD1 (6 bases). Trimming shortened V by 5 bases and J by 7 bases, and 20 bases separated the two germline ends. This CDR3 has 15 amino acids. In germline, CDR1 is SGHTA, CDR2 FQGTGA. In nucleotides, the CDR3 is TGTGCCAGCAGCCCGACCACAGGGCTCCCTGGTGGCTACACCTTC. Translation gives CASSPTTGLPGGYTF.

The V and J genes are TRBV9 and TRBJ2-4, with 7 bases that match TRBD2. CDR3 length: 19 residues. V gave up 4 bases and J gave up 0 bases; unmatched junction bases: 16. Germline-derived CDR1 and CDR2 are SGDLS and YYNGEE. The CDR3 sequence is CASSPRLAADAAAKNIQYF. The CDR3 coding sequence is TGTGCCAGCAGCCCCCGCCTAGCGGCAGACGCGGCAGCCAAAAACATTCAGTACTTC.

This chain links TRBV5-5 with TRBJ1-1, with TRBD1 matching 12 bases. The V segment lost 1 base and the J segment 1 base; nucleotides outside the gene matches: 8. This CDR3 has 18 amino acids. Germline assignment: CDR1 SGHKS and CDR2 YYEKEE (reference sequence). This CDR3 reads CASSLIGTGGQGNTEAFF. The CDR3 DNA reads TGTGCCAGCAGCTTGATCGGGACAGGGGGCCAGGGGAACACTGAAGCTTTCTTT.

V is TRBV24-1 and J is TRBJ2-2; 8 bases are a match to TRBD1. Germline lookup yields CDR1 KGHDR and CDR2 SFDVKD. Unmatched junction bases numbered 4, after V lost 9 bases and J lost 2 bases. The CDR3 is 14 residues long. The CDR3 loop is CATSTGGNTGELFF. The DNA of the CDR3 is TGTGCCACCTCCACAGGGGGAAACACCGGGGAGCTGTTTTTT.

The chain joins TRBV5-1 to TRBJ2-3; 8 nucleotides agree with TRBD1. The CDR3 has 15 amino acids. After removal of 0 bases from V and 4 bases from J, the junction contained 4 bases not matched to a gene. Germline V gene lookup returns CDR1 SGHRS and CDR2 YFSETQ. CDR3 DNA: TGCGCCAGCAGCTTGGTACAGGGGGTCTCAGATACGCAGTATTTT. Residues: CASSLVQGVSDTQYF.